The 7 T cell receptor beta chains in this list originate from one sample, sequenced in a study of cytomegalovirus exposure and HLA in healthy donors. PCR used 60 Vbeta primers and 13 Jbeta primers. Data came from immunoSEQ multiplex PCR; TCRdb stores just in-frame clones and leaves some out. Found here are 78,000 or so clones, more than 50% of them singletons; the top ten hold 4.4%. The sequenced sample was PBMCs. The receptors derive from a male donor in good health and CMV-seropositive.

This chain uses TRBV19 with TRBJ2-5, with 7 positions matching TRBD2. V shed 3 bases and J 5 bases; nucleotides not matched to a gene: 9. CDR1 and CDR2 from the germline V gene are LNHDA and SQIVND (reference sequence). The CDR3 loop spans 15 amino acids. The CDR3 is CASSMVAGIGETQYF. The CDR3 DNA reads TGTGCCAGTAGTATGGTAGCGGGCATCGGGGAGACCCAGTACTTC.

V usage is TRBV30 and J usage is TRBJ1-5, with 9 bases that match TRBD1. Germline V gene lookup returns CDR1 GTSNPN and CDR2 SVGIG (reference sequence). Losses at the gene ends were 0 bases for V and 6 bases for J; bases not matched to a gene: 6. CDR3 length: 15 residues. CDR3 bases: TGTGCCTGGAGTGTACTTGGGACAGGGTTTCAGCCCCAGCATTTT. It encodes CAWSVLGTGFQPQHF.

This chain uses TRBV28 with TRBJ2-1, with 7 bases identical to TRBD2. J was trimmed by 0 bases and V by 7 bases; bases with no gene match: 6. There are 15 residues in the CDR3. Germline CDR1 reads MDHEN; CDR2 reads SYDVKM. In nucleotides, the CDR3 is TGTGCCAGCACACAAACTAGCGCCTCCTACAATGAGCAGTTCTTC. Translated: CASTQTSASYNEQFF.

The V and J genes are TRBV4-2 and TRBJ2-2; 7 nucleotides align to TRBD1. The CDR3 loop spans 16 amino acids. In germline, CDR1 is LGHNA, CDR2 YNFKEQ. Trimming at V came to 4 bases and at J to 3 bases, leaving 8 bases not matched to a gene. CDR3 bases: TGTGCCAGCAGCCTCGGGACAGTGGGGGACACCGGGGAGCTGTTTTTT. Translated, it gives CASSLGTVGDTGELFF.

The chain couples TRBV2 to TRBJ2-6; D uncertain. V gave up 8 bases and J gave up 1 base, with 6 bases separating them. Germline-derived CDR1 and CDR2 are SNHLY and FYNNEI. The length of the CDR3 is 13 residues. The DNA for the CDR3 is TGTGCCAGCTCCCAGTCTGGGGCCAACGTCCTGACTTTC. This codes for CASSQSGANVLTF.

DNA of the CDR3: TGTGCCAGCACCCGAGGGGGGGTTGGGTCCGTTCGAGACACCATATATTTT. This codes for CASTRGGVGSVRDTIYF. The J gene is TRBJ1-3, the V gene TRBV2; possibly TRBD1 for D (6 bases). From germline, CDR1 is SNHLY and CDR2 FYNNEI. The V end was cut by 7 bases, the J end by 8 bases, with 27 bases between. The CDR3 has 17 residues.

This clone was picked up one time. The chain uses TRBV19 and TRBJ1-2, with a weak D call TRBD1 (5 bases). Germline V gene lookup returns CDR1 LNHDA and CDR2 SQIVND (reference sequence). Trimming took 6 bases from V and 0 from J, leaving 14 bases between them. This CDR3 has 15 amino acids. CDR3 loop: CASSNPWGPNYGYTF. In nucleotides, the CDR3 is TGTGCCAGTAGCAACCCTTGGGGCCCTAACTATGGCTACACCTTC.